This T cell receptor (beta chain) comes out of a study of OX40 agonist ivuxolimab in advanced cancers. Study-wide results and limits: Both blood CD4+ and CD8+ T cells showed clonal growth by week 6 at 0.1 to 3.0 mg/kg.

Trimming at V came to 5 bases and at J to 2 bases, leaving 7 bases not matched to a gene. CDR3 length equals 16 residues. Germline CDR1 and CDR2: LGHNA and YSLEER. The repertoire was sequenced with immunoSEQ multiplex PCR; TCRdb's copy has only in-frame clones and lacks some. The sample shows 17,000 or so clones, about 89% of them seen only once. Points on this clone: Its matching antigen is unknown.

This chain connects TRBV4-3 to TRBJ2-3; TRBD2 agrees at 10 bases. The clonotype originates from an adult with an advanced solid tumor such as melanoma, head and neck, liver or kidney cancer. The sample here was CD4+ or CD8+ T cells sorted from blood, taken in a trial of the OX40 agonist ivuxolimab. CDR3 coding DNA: TGCGCCAGCAGCTTAACTCTAGCGGGGGCCACAGATACGCAGTATTTT. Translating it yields CASSLTLAGATDTQYF.